This T cell receptor beta chain was retrieved from a study of blood T cell repertoires in COVID-19. Study-wide background: Sites across the United States, Italy and Spain contributed samples from acute and convalescent COVID-19.

As handled by the study authors: Reference gene primer amplification gave nucleated cell count estimates. The repertoire was sequenced with immunoSEQ multiplex PCR; TCRdb's copy has only in-frame clones and lacks some. That table is the source of V, J and clone size, and D and trimming were worked out from the DNA. The top ten clones hold more than 3% of a sample with around 200,000 clones, 70% to 90% of them seen once. This TCR was sampled from a man aged 55 to 70 with acute or convalescent COVID-19. The sequenced material came from peripheral blood.

CDR3 in amino acids: CSVEDSSYEQYF. DNA for the CDR3: TGCAGCGTTGAAGACAGTTCCTACGAGCAGTACTTC. The gene calls are TRBV29-1 and TRBJ2-7; no clear D gene. Germline CDR1 SQVTM, CDR2 ANQGSEA. The V end lost 0 bases, the J end lost 1 base, and 4 bases lay between the germline ends. This CDR3 is 12 amino acids long.